The 10 T cell receptor beta chains listed next were all sequenced from one sample in a study of T cell repertoires in cytomegalovirus infection. From the reads, TCRdb called clonotypes with MiXCR, one entry per CDR3 protein. The top ten clones hold about 3.9% of a sample with roughly 320,000 distinct CDR3 sequences, 8% to 10% of them seen once. The sequencing input was PBMCs. The receptors originated from a human donor in good health (CMV status not recorded). Some clones in this sample may be carry-over from other donors' samples.

The V call is TRBV19, the J call TRBJ1-4; unclear D gene. Trimming left V 6 bases short and J 2 bases short, with 10 bases between. Germline CDR1 is LNHDA and CDR2 is SQIVND (reference sequence). This CDR3 has 14 residues. DNA for the CDR3: TGTGCCAGTAGCAACGGAGGGACTAATGAAAAACTGTTTTTT. Its protein is CASSNGGTNEKLFF. The full variable domain, rest sourced from reference TRBV19 and TRBJ1-4, is DGGITQSPKYLFRKEGQNVTLSCEQNLNHDAMYWYRQDPGQGLRLIYYSQIVNDFQKGDIAEGYSVSREKKESFPLTVTSAQKNPTAFYLCASSNGGTNEKLFFGSGTQLSVL.

This clonotype occurred many times. V usage is TRBV6-6 and J usage is TRBJ2-7; tentative D call: TRBD1 (8 bases). V lost 4 bases and J lost 4, with 17 bases in between. This CDR3 comprises 15 residues. Per the germline V gene, CDR1 is MNHNY and CDR2 is SVGAGI (reference sequence). The CDR3 protein is CASSWEGRGLYEQYF. CDR3 DNA: TGTGCCAGCAGTTGGGAGGGCAGGGGGCTGTACGAGCAGTACTTC.

In this sample, this clonotype turned up a few times. The chain carries TRBV2 and TRBJ1-6, with D tentatively TRBD1 (5 bases). Germline-derived CDR1 and CDR2 are SNHLY and FYNNEI. Trimming cost V 6 bases and J 5 bases, with 14 bases left between them. The CDR3 is made up of 15 amino acids. The CDR3 DNA reads as TGTGCCAGCAGACAACGACAGATAGATAATTCACCCCTCCACTTT. This gives the protein CASRQRQIDNSPLHF. The variable domain in full, with the rest retrieved from reference TRBV2 and TRBJ1-6, is EPEVTQTPSHQVTQMGQEVILRCVPISNHLYFYWYRQILGQKVEFLVSFYNNEISEKSEIFDDQFSVERPDGSNFTLKIRSTKLEDSAMYFCASRQRQIDNSPLHFGNGTRLTVT.

This clonotype was counted many times. This rearrangement joins TRBV2 to TRBJ1-4; maybe TRBD1 (6 bases). V was cut by 5 bases and J by 7 bases, with 17 bases left in between. Germline V lookup: CDR1 SNHLY, CDR2 FYNNEI. This CDR3 contains 15 residues. The CDR3, as DNA: TGTGCCAGCAGTACCCCGATGGACAGCCCTGAAAAACTGTTTTTT. Translating it yields CASSTPMDSPEKLFF.

There are many counts of this clonotype. This chain links TRBV23-1 with TRBJ1-6; 7 bases map to TRBD1. TRBV23-1 is assigned to the ORF class and has an uncertain function. The CDR3 is made up of 19 amino acids. The trim removed 2 bases at V and 3 bases at J, leaving 13 bases unmatched. CDR3 DNA: TGCGCCAGCAGTCAAGCAACTGGGGGACAGAGATTCTATAATTCACCCCTCCACTTT. Amino acids: CASSQATGGQRFYNSPLHF.

This clonotype showed up many times. This chain links TRBV28 with TRBJ2-1, with TRBD2 identical over 11 bases. V lost 3 bases and J lost 7; bases outside the gene matches: 8. This CDR3 region has 16 residues. CDR1 MDHEN and CDR2 SYDVKM come from the germline V gene. CDR3 amino acids: CASSLTLAGGRNEQFF. The CDR3 nucleotides are TGTGCCAGCAGTTTGACTTTAGCGGGAGGGCGAAATGAGCAGTTCTTC.

The V gene is TRBV20-1, the J gene TRBJ2-7, with 9 bases aligning to TRBD1. V lost 5 bases and J lost 6; bases outside the gene matches: 2. This CDR3 has 11 residues. Germline CDR1 reads DFQATT; CDR2 reads SNEGSKA (reference sequence). The chain's CDR3 is CSAGTGREQYF. The CDR3 coding sequence is TGCAGTGCTGGGACAGGGCGCGAGCAGTACTTC.

This clonotype was picked up a small number of times. The chain joins TRBV7-6 to TRBJ1-3; 8 bases are a match to TRBD1. V lost 5 bases to trimming and J lost 1 base; unmatched junction nucleotides: 7. This CDR3 is 16 amino acids long. Germline V lookup: CDR1 SGHVS, CDR2 FNYEAQ. CDR3 DNA sequence: TGTGCCAGCAGCCTCGGGACAGGCCCTTCTGGAAACACCATATATTTT. This gives the protein CASSLGTGPSGNTIYF.

This clonotype showed up just once. Just one base apart from a much larger clone, this may be a read error. This chain links TRBV6-6 with TRBJ2-3; maybe TRBD2 (6 bases). This CDR3 has 14 amino acids. Germline V gives CDR1 MNHNY, CDR2 SVGAGI (reference sequence). Trimming stripped 6 bases from V and 0 bases from J, with 10 bases between. CDR3 loop: CASRRGGSTDTQYF. The CDR3 nucleotides are TGTGCCAGCAGGCGGGGCGGGAGCACAGATACGCAGTATTTT.

This clonotype was detected only a few times. V and J are TRBV6-2 or TRBV6-3 and TRBJ1-5; D is uncertain. V dropped 5 bases and J dropped 0 bases, with 20 bases sitting between them. Looked up from germline, CDR1 is MNHEY and CDR2 is SVGEGT. The CDR3 is 18 residues long. The CDR3 DNA sequence: TGTGCCAGCAGTGCCCGGACTTCAGGCGCCTATAGCAATCAGCCCCAGCATTTT. Protein: CASSARTSGAYSNQPQHF.